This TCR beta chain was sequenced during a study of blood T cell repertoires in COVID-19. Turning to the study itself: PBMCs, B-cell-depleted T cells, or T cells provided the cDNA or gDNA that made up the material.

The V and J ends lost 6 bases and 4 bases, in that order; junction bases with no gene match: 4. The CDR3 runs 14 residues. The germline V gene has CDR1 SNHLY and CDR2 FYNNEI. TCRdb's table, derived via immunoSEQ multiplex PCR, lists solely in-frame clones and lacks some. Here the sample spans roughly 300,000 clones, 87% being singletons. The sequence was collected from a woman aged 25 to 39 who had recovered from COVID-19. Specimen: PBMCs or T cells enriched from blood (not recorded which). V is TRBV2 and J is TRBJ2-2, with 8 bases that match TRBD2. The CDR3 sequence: CASRGRGATGELFF. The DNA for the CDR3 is TGTGCCAGCAGGGGGCGGGGGGCCACCGGGGAGCTGTTTTTT.